This is a list of T cell receptor beta chains from one sample in a study of blood T cells in healthy people across ages. TCRdb used MiXCR to reprocess the 5' RACE reads, holding one entry per CDR3 protein. The sample includes around 1.5 million distinct CDR3 sequences, roughly 32% of them seen just once. Sequencing was done on a sample of blood. The receptors come from a woman aged 30 to 39 in good health. CDR3s include the opening cysteine and the closing phenylalanine or tryptophan. Fields, in order: J gene, D gene, clone size, V gene, CDR3 protein, CDR3 DNA. D genes are given only for firm matches. Clone size is not always given. Where it is, it says once, few, many or a class for expanded clones.

J gene: TRBJ2-1
D gene: TRBD2
clone size: .
V gene: TRBV20-1
CDR3 protein: CSARSRSGSTYNEQFF
CDR3 DNA: TGCAGTGCTAGATCCCGTAGCGGGAGCACCTACAATGAGCAGTTCTTC

J gene: TRBJ2-3
D gene: TRBD2
clone size: .
V gene: TRBV12-3/TRBV12-4
CDR3 protein: CASTLPLERDSTDTQYF
CDR3 DNA: TGTGCCAGCACCCTACCTCTAGAGCGGGATAGCACAGATACGCAGTATTTT

J gene: TRBJ1-1
D gene: .
clone size: .
V gene: TRBV18
CDR3 protein: CASSLGRADNTEAFF
CDR3 DNA: TGTGCCAGCTCACTCGGGAGAGCCGATAACACTGAAGCTTTCTTT

J gene: TRBJ2-7
D gene: .
clone size: few
V gene: TRBV21-1
CDR3 protein: CASSPQGRVGTSGGFYEQYF
CDR3 DNA: TGTGCCAGCAGCCCCCAAGGGAGGGTAGGGACTAGCGGGGGGTTCTACGAGCAGTACTTC

J gene: TRBJ1-2
D gene: TRBD1
clone size: .
V gene: TRBV4-2
CDR3 protein: CASSQVEGQSYGYTF
CDR3 DNA: TGTGCCAGCAGCCAAGTTGAGGGACAGAGCTATGGCTACACCTTC

J gene: TRBJ2-3
D gene: .
clone size: .
V gene: TRBV4-1
CDR3 protein: CASSPYLLGTDTQYF
CDR3 DNA: TGCGCCAGCAGCCCTTACCTCCTGGGCACAGATACGCAGTATTTT

J gene: TRBJ2-7
D gene: TRBD2
clone size: few
V gene: TRBV3-1
CDR3 protein: CASSLTGRGDYEQYF
CDR3 DNA: TGTGCCAGCAGCCTGACGGGACGGGGGGACTACGAGCAGTACTTC

J gene: TRBJ2-5
D gene: .
clone size: few
V gene: TRBV25-1
CDR3 protein: CASSELGGAIEETQYF
CDR3 DNA: TGTGCCAGCAGTGAATTGGGGGGGGCGATCGAGGAGACCCAGTACTTC

J gene: TRBJ2-1
D gene: .
clone size: .
V gene: TRBV6-1
CDR3 protein: CASSVGAINNEQFF
CDR3 DNA: TGTGCCAGCAGTGTGGGGGCGATAAACAATGAGCAGTTCTTC

J gene: TRBJ2-3
D gene: TRBD2
clone size: .
V gene: TRBV25-1
CDR3 protein: CASVGTSSLGYDTQYF
CDR3 DNA: TGTGCCAGCGTCGGGACTAGCAGTTTGGGTTATGATACGCAGTATTTT

J gene: TRBJ1-2
D gene: .
clone size: few
V gene: TRBV20-1
CDR3 protein: CSIVMVSVRYGYTF
CDR3 DNA: TGCAGTATAGTGATGGTGAGCGTTCGGTATGGCTACACCTTC

J gene: TRBJ2-1
D gene: TRBD2
clone size: .
V gene: TRBV24-1
CDR3 protein: CATSDLQERRGVSYNEQFF
CDR3 DNA: TGTGCCACCAGTGATTTGCAGGAGAGGCGGGGGGTCTCCTACAATGAGCAGTTCTTC

J gene: TRBJ2-6
D gene: .
clone size: .
V gene: TRBV5-6
CDR3 protein: CASSLWRISSGANVLTF
CDR3 DNA: TGTGCCAGCAGCTTGTGGCGTATTAGCTCTGGGGCCAACGTCCTGACTTTC

J gene: TRBJ2-7
D gene: .
clone size: many
V gene: TRBV6-2/TRBV6-3
CDR3 protein: CASSYDGTYEQYF
CDR3 DNA: TGTGCCAGCAGTTACGACGGTACCTACGAGCAGTACTTC

J gene: TRBJ2-7
D gene: TRBD2
clone size: few
V gene: TRBV13
CDR3 protein: CASRFGLAGPTYEQYF
CDR3 DNA: TGTGCCAGCAGATTCGGACTAGCGGGGCCCACCTACGAGCAGTACTTC

J gene: TRBJ1-6
D gene: .
clone size: .
V gene: TRBV12-3/TRBV12-4
CDR3 protein: CASSLFGVSKSPLHF
CDR3 DNA: TGTGCCAGCAGTTTATTTGGGGTCTCTAAATCACCCCTCCACTTT